These 27 T cell receptor beta chains were all obtained from the same sample, sequenced in a study of patients and donors after allogeneic stem cell transplantation. TCRdb re-analysed the RT-PCR reads in MiXCR, keeping a single row per CDR3 protein. Among about a million distinct CDR3 sequences listed, more than 15% were seen once. Sequences were obtained from blood, either unsorted or a sorted T cell fraction (not recorded which). These receptors originate from a human donor who was either an allogeneic HSCT recipient or a stem cell or donor lymphocyte infusion donor (not recorded which). It is not recorded whose cells these are; they may come from a transplant donor.

The chain joins TRBV4-2 to TRBJ2-1; 11 bases match TRBD2. Per the germline V gene, CDR1 is LGHNA and CDR2 is YNFKEQ. Trimming at V came to 3 bases and at J to 3 bases, leaving 16 bases not matched to a gene. This CDR3 comprises 20 residues. This CDR3 is CASSHTGLAENIRNYNEQFF. The CDR3 nucleotides are TGTGCCAGCAGCCACACGGGACTAGCGGAGAACATCCGAAACTACAATGAGCAGTTCTTC.

This clonotype was recorded at least ten times. The chain uses TRBV15 and TRBJ2-3, with 7 bases fitting TRBD1. Germline V gives CDR1 LNHNV, CDR2 YYDKDF (reference sequence). This CDR3 spans 16 amino acids. Trimming at V came to 2 bases and at J to 2 bases, leaving 7 bases not matched to a gene. The DNA for the CDR3 is TGTGCCACCAGCAGACAAACAGGGGCCTTCACAGATACGCAGTATTTT. Its protein product is CATSRQTGAFTDTQYF.

This clonotype was seen more than once but under ten times. The chain uses TRBV4-2 and TRBJ2-5; the match to TRBD2 covers 8 bases. Germline CDR1 reads LGHNA; CDR2 reads YNFKEQ. After removal of 5 bases from V and 1 base from J, the junction contained 12 bases not matched to a gene. The CDR3 is made up of 17 amino acids. The CDR3 DNA sequence: TGTGCCAGCAGCTTTTCGTTAACGGGGGGGCCCCAAGAGACCCAGTACTTC. Residues: CASSFSLTGGPQETQYF.

This clonotype appeared a single time. The genes are TRBV5-6 and TRBJ2-1; D is uncertain. The germline V gene has CDR1 SGHDT and CDR2 YYEEEE. This CDR3 is 13 amino acids long. V gave up 0 bases and J gave up 8 bases, with 9 bases separating them. DNA of the CDR3: TGTGCCAGCAGCTTGGGGCCCCGGTATGAGCAGTTCTTC. Amino acid sequence: CASSLGPRYEQFF.

The chain links TRBV7-9 to TRBJ2-1; D is unresolved. Per germline, CDR1 SEHNR and CDR2 FQNEAQ (reference sequence). The CDR3 is 13 amino acids. Deletions cut 9 bases from V and 1 base from J, with 10 bases between. CDR3: CASGMNSYNEQFF. DNA for the CDR3: TGTGCCAGTGGGATGAATTCCTACAATGAGCAGTTCTTC.

This clonotype was seen a few times. This chain links TRBV6-1 with TRBJ2-3; TRBD2 is a possible D gene (7 bases). Trimming stripped 7 bases from V and 3 bases from J, with 11 bases between. Germline V CDR1 and CDR2: MNHNS, SASEGT. The CDR3 sequence is 13 residues long. This chain's CDR3 is CASTGGATDTQYF. CDR3 DNA sequence: TGTGCCAGCACTGGGGGGGCAACAGATACGCAGTATTTT.

This chain connects TRBV3-1 to TRBJ2-2; D not certain. Germline values: CDR1 LGHDT, CDR2 YNNKEL (reference sequence). This CDR3 has 13 amino acids. V was cut by 5 bases and J by 4 bases, with 8 bases left in between. The CDR3 DNA is TGTGCCAGCAGCGATGTGGGCACCGGGGAGCTGTTTTTT. Translated: CASSDVGTGELFF. Full variable domain (remainder filled in from reference TRBV3-1 and TRBJ2-2): DTAVSQTPKYLVTQMGNDKSIKCEQNLGHDTMYWYKQDSKKFLKIMFSYNNKELIINETVPNRFSPKSPDKAHLNLHINSLELGDSAVYFCASSDVGTGELFFGEGSRLTVL.

The chain links TRBV5-6 to TRBJ2-3, with TRBD2 matching over 7 bases. CDR1 SGHDT and CDR2 YYEEEE come from the germline V gene. Trimming cost V 1 base and J 2 bases; bases outside gene matches: 13. This CDR3 contains 18 residues. The CDR3, as DNA: TGTGCCAGCAGCTTGATTTTGACGGGGGGACCGATCACAGATACGCAGTATTTT. Its protein product is CASSLILTGGPITDTQYF.

This clonotype was detected a few times. This rearrangement joins TRBV4-1 to TRBJ2-7, with TRBD1 as a possible D gene (6 bases). Germline V gene sequence: CDR1 MGHRA, CDR2 YSYEKL. Trimming pared 0 bases from V and 4 bases from J, leaving 16 bases between. The CDR3 runs 16 residues. This chain's CDR3 is CASSQDPGTSIYEQYF. The CDR3, as DNA: TGCGCCAGCAGCCAAGATCCAGGGACAAGTATTTACGAGCAGTACTTC.

This clonotype showed up just a few times. V and J are TRBV27 and TRBJ2-7, with 7 positions matching TRBD1. The J segment lost 2 bases and the V segment lost 6 bases, leaving 7 bases of the junction unmatched. The CDR3 contains 14 residues. CDR1 and CDR2 (germline): MNHEY, SMNVEV (reference sequence). The DNA for the CDR3 is TGTGCCAGCAGACGCTCCGGGACAGCCTACGAGCAGTACTTC. Protein sequence: CASRRSGTAYEQYF.

A single count supports this clonotype. The chain has TRBV16 and TRBJ2-1; perhaps TRBD2 as D (7 bases). Germline values: CDR1 KGHSY, CDR2 FQNENV. The CDR3 consists of 15 residues. Trimming stripped 5 bases from V and 3 bases from J, with 14 bases between. The DNA of the CDR3 is TGTGCCAGCAGCAGGGCGGGGGCGGTCTACAATGAGCAGTTCTTC. Protein: CASSRAGAVYNEQFF.

Regarding this clonotype: Possible read error: a much larger clone is one base away. The V gene is TRBV6-1, the J gene TRBJ1-5; D is uncertain. The CDR3 loop spans 14 amino acids. Trimming stripped 3 bases from V and 0 bases from J, with 6 bases between. Germline CDR1 is MNHNS and CDR2 is SASEGT. The CDR3 nucleotides read TGTGCCAGCAGTGACGGATATAGCAATCAGCCCCAGCATTTT. It is translated as CASSDGYSNQPQHF.

A remark on this clonotype: A single base is all that separates this from a far larger clone, so a read error is likely. The chain uses TRBV7-6 and TRBJ1-1; unclear D gene. Per the germline V gene, CDR1 is SGHVS and CDR2 is FNYEAQ. This CDR3 has 12 amino acids. This CDR3 reads CASSLRNTEASF. The CDR3 region has the DNA TGTGCCAGCAGCTTAAGGAACACTGAAGCTTCCTTT.

This clonotype was detected a few times. The chain employs TRBV11-2 and TRBJ2-1, with 8 bases lining up with TRBD2. The V segment lost 4 bases and the J segment 2 bases; nucleotides outside the gene matches: 13. Looked up from germline, CDR1 is SGHAT and CDR2 is FQNNGV. The CDR3 extends over 18 amino acids. CDR3 in DNA: TGTGCCAGCAGCTCAAGTTTTTCGGGAGGGCCTACCTACAATGAGCAGTTCTTC. Translated: CASSSSFSGGPTYNEQFF.

This clonotype was picked up a small number of times. The V and J genes are TRBV20-1 and TRBJ1-1; D call uncertain. V dropped 3 bases and J dropped 1 base, with 9 bases sitting between them. The V gene's germline CDR1 is DFQATT and CDR2 SNEGSKA (reference sequence). The CDR3 runs to 13 residues. The CDR3 sequence: CSASSQKNTEAFF. The DNA of the CDR3 is TGCAGTGCTAGTAGCCAGAAGAACACTGAAGCTTTCTTT.

This chain uses TRBV7-2 with TRBJ2-3, with a tentative D call TRBD1 (5 bases). This CDR3 is built from 16 residues. The germline CDR1 and CDR2 sequences are SGHTA and FQGNSA. V was shortened by 2 bases and J by 0 bases, with 12 bases between the two germline ends. The CDR3 loop is CASSLFGATSTDTQYF. The CDR3 coding sequence is TGTGCCAGCAGCTTATTTGGGGCGACTAGCACAGATACGCAGTATTTT.

The J gene is TRBJ2-5, the V gene TRBV3-1, with TRBD2 matching 10 bases. Germline values: CDR1 LGHDT, CDR2 YNNKEL (reference sequence). V shed 4 bases, J shed 2 bases, and the junction held 7 bases outside the gene matches. The CDR3 sequence is 16 residues long. This CDR3 is CASSRPSGGAQETQYF. The CDR3 DNA sequence: TGTGCCAGCAGCCGTCCTAGCGGGGGAGCTCAAGAGACCCAGTACTTC.

On this clonotype itself: A junction end diverges from the germline sequence, so it may reflect a read error. The chain employs TRBV10-3 and TRBJ2-5; possible D gene TRBD2, 5 bases. There are 12 residues in the CDR3. Germline CDR1 ENHRY, CDR2 SYGVKD. The DNA of the CDR3 is TGTGCCATCAGTGGGTCTTGGGAGACCCGGTACTTC. Translation: CAISGSWETRYF.

The chain links TRBV19 to TRBJ1-2; TRBD1 agrees at 8 bases. CDR1 and CDR2 from the germline V gene are LNHDA and SQIVND (reference sequence). V gave up 3 bases and J gave up 4 bases; unmatched junction bases: 7. The length of the CDR3 is 15 residues. DNA for the CDR3: TGTGCCAGTAGTATGACGGTGGACAGGGTCTATGGCTACACCTTC. Translated: CASSMTVDRVYGYTF.

V and J are TRBV4-3 and TRBJ1-1; D uncertain. The CDR3 is made up of 14 amino acids. V was clipped by 1 base and J by 5 bases, with 11 bases between them. Germline V gene data show CDR1 as LGHNA and CDR2 as YSLEER. This CDR3 is CASSQGGMETEAFF. The CDR3 DNA reads TGCGCCAGCAGCCAAGGAGGGATGGAGACTGAAGCTTTCTTT.

This clonotype was seen only a few times. The J gene is TRBJ2-7, the V gene TRBV3-1; D may match TRBD1 or TRBD2 (5 bases each). The CDR3 totals 17 residues. V lost 0 bases to trimming and J lost 0 bases, with 15 bases between them. The germline gives CDR1 LGHDT, CDR2 YNNKEL (reference sequence). The chain's CDR3 is CASSQDPGRLSSYEQYF. Written as DNA, the CDR3 is TGTGCCAGCAGCCAAGATCCGGGACGGTTGAGCTCCTACGAGCAGTACTTC.

This chain connects TRBV6-2 or TRBV6-3 to TRBJ2-7; TRBD1 agrees at 7 bases. The V segment lost 3 bases and the J segment 3 bases; nucleotides outside the gene matches: 8. The CDR3 length is 15 residues. Per germline, CDR1 MNHEY and CDR2 SVGEGT. The CDR3 region is CASSYRAQGVYEQYF. In DNA, the CDR3 is TGTGCCAGCAGTTATCGGGCTCAGGGGGTCTACGAGCAGTACTTC.

The J gene is TRBJ2-5, the V gene TRBV4-1, with 7 bases lining up with TRBD1. This CDR3 comprises 15 residues. Germline loops: CDR1 MGHRA, CDR2 YSYEKL. The V and J ends lost 1 base and 4 bases, in that order; junction bases with no gene match: 6. CDR3 sequence (DNA): TGCGCCAGCAGCCAAGGACAGGGCATGGGAGAGACCCAGTACTTC. Its translation: CASSQGQGMGETQYF.

In this sample, this clonotype turned up many times. V and J are TRBV6-5 and TRBJ1-1; no clear D. Germline CDR1 reads MNHEY; CDR2 reads SVGAGI. The CDR3 has 12 amino acids. Trimming shortened V by 6 bases and J by 4 bases, and 9 bases separated the two germline ends. CDR3 amino acids: CASRNRGTEAFF. Written as DNA, the CDR3 is TGTGCCAGCAGAAACCGGGGCACTGAAGCTTTCTTT.

The chain combines TRBV20-1 with TRBJ2-2; D may be TRBD1 or TRBD2 (6 bases each). This CDR3 has 16 amino acids. The germline V gene encodes CDR1 DFQATT and CDR2 SNEGSKA (reference sequence). Trimming cost V 5 bases and J 7 bases, with 23 bases left between them. Here the CDR3 DNA reads TGCAGTGCTGAATTGCCACTGGGGGGCCTCAACGGGGAGCTGTTTTTT. This encodes CSAELPLGGLNGELFF.

This clonotype was picked up a small number of times. This chain joins TRBV29-1 and TRBJ2-4; 7 bases align to TRBD2. The V and J ends lost 3 bases and 9 bases, in that order; junction bases with no gene match: 5. CDR1 and CDR2 (germline): SQVTM, ANQGSEA. This CDR3 has 12 residues. DNA for the CDR3: TGCAGCGTTGAGGGGGGGTCCGGCATTCAGTACTTC. Encoded protein: CSVEGGSGIQYF.

This chain links TRBV24-1 with TRBJ2-3; D call uncertain. V lost 3 bases and J 0 bases, leaving 6 bases between the germline ends. The CDR3 totals 14 residues. Germline V gives CDR1 KGHDR, CDR2 SFDVKD. The CDR3 DNA is TGTGCCACCAGTGATGGCGACAGCACAGATACGCAGTATTTT. Translated: CATSDGDSTDTQYF.